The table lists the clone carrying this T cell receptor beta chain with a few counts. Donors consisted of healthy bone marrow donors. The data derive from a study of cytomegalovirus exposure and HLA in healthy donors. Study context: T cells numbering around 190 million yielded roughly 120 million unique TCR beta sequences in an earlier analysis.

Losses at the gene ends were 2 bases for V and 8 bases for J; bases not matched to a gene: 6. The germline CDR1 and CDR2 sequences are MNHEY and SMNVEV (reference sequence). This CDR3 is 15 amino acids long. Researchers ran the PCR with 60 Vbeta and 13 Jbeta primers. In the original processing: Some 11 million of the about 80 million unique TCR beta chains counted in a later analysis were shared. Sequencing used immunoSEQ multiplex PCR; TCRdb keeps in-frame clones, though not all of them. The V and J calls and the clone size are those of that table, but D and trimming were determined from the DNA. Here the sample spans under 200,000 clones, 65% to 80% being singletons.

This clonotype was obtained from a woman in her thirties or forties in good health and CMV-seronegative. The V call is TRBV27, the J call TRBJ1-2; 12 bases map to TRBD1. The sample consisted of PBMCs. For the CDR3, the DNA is TGTGCCAGCAGTTTACAGGGACAGGGGGCTCAAGGCTACACCTTC. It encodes CASSLQGQGAQGYTF.